Following are 3 T cell receptor beta chains from one sample sequenced in a study of T cells in Graves' hyperthyroidism and ophthalmopathy. Amplification of TCR beta CDR3 regions used RNA as the template. With the HTBI primer set, the TCR CDR3 went through a first round of RT-PCR. Each CDR3 protein gets one entry after TCRdb re-called the multiplex PCR reads with MiXCR. The sample has approximately 740,000 distinct CDR3 sequences, around 15% seen once. Sequenced input: blood. Receptor source: a woman aged 18-35 years with Graves' hyperthyroidism.

Ten or more counts support this clonotype. The V gene is TRBV20-1, the J gene TRBJ1-2; D is uncertain. The germline V and J ends were trimmed by 6 bases and 0 bases, with 17 bases remaining between them. The CDR3 consists of 15 residues. Germline V gives CDR1 DFQATT, CDR2 SNEGSKA (reference sequence). CDR3 amino acids: CSASRVAQTNYGYTF. In DNA form, the CDR3 reads TGCAGTGCAAGCCGGGTTGCCCAAACTAACTATGGCTACACCTTC.

Only a few counts were recorded for this clonotype. This chain joins TRBV28 and TRBJ1-5, with D possibly matching TRBD1 (5 bases). There are 15 residues in the CDR3. V lost 5 bases and J lost 3, with 14 bases in between. CDR1 and CDR2 from the germline V gene are MDHEN and SYDVKM. This CDR3 reads CASSLPSGANQPQHF. DNA of the CDR3: TGTGCCAGCAGTCTCCCGTCTGGGGCCAATCAGCCCCAGCATTTT.

Many counts were recorded for this clonotype. The chain joins TRBV12-3 or TRBV12-4 to TRBJ2-1; D is uncertain. V dropped 3 bases and J dropped 6 bases, with 12 bases sitting between them. The CDR3 covers 14 residues. CDR3 coding DNA: TGTGCCAGCAGTTTGACGGGCCCTATCAATGAGCAGTTCTTC. Translated: CASSLTGPINEQFF.